This TCR beta chain was recorded in a study of T-cell memory formation after mild COVID-19. Study overall: TCR clusters mostly belonged to single donors.

The CDR3 consists of 18 residues. V trimming: 0 bases; J trimming: 11 bases; junction bases outside the gene matches: 14. Germline loops: CDR1 SGHRS, CDR2 YFSETQ. This clonotype was detected only a few times. Its antigen is unknown. UMIs and sample barcodes were carried by the TCR alpha and TCR beta cDNA libraries that 5'RACE produced using constant-segment primers. TCRdb re-analysed the 5' RACE reads in MiXCR, keeping a single row per CDR3 protein. Of roughly 450,000 distinct CDR3 sequences in the sample, about a sixth were seen once. Study-wide points: Cross-reactive memory apparently joined, as some responding clones appeared in pre-infection memory. The CD4+ clones that contracted clustered mainly within CM and EM, and the CD8+ clones concentrated in EMRA.

Material: PBMCs or a T cell subset sorted from them (not recorded which). This sequence originates from a man aged 18 to 29 who had mild COVID-19 (a few samples of this study predate the infection). Cell type and time point are not known. This rearrangement joins TRBV5-1 to TRBJ2-1; 13 bases agree with TRBD2. The DNA of the CDR3 is TGCGCCAGCAGCTTGGTCACTAGCGGGGGGGCTTCCTACACCCAGCAGTTCTTC. As protein: CASSLVTSGGASYTQQFF. Complete variable domain (other parts from reference TRBV5-1 and TRBJ2-1): KAGVTQTPRYLIKTRGQQVTLSCSPISGHRSVSWYQQTPGQGLQFLFEYFSETQRNKGNFPGRFSGRQFSNSRSEMNVSTLELGDSALYLCASSLVTSGGASYTQQFFGPGTRLTVL.